Listed below are T cell receptor beta chains from one sample, sequenced in a study of early T cells in non-severe SARS-CoV-2 infection. Via MiXCR, TCRdb re-called the 5' RACE reads, giving one row per CDR3 protein. The table lists 75,000 to 100,000 distinct CDR3 sequences, under 15% of them singletons. Material: whole blood. The receptors shown here come from an adult who was a healthcare worker with PCR-confirmed SARS-CoV-2 infection or an uninfected control (not recorded which). The CDR3 runs from the conserved cysteine through the conserved F or W. Fields, in order: clone size, D gene, J gene, V gene, CDR3 protein, CDR3 DNA. A D gene is named only where the DNA matches it firmly. Size tells how often a clone was seen (once, few, many) or the class of an expanded clone, and some rows leave it out.

size: many; D: .; J: TRBJ2-3; V: TRBV25-1; CDR3: CASRRYTDTQYF; DNA: TGTGCCAGCAGGCGCTACACAGATACGCAGTATTTT
size: .; D: TRBD2; J: TRBJ2-1; V: TRBV7-2; CDR3: CASSLGTSVFNEQFF; DNA: TGTGCCAGCAGCTTAGGGACTAGCGTTTTCAATGAGCAGTTCTTC
size: .; D: TRBD1; J: TRBJ1-5; V: TRBV28; CDR3: CASRWTGGQPQHF; DNA: TGTGCCAGCAGGTGGACAGGCGGGCAGCCCCAGCATTTT
size: few; D: .; J: TRBJ1-1; V: TRBV6-1; CDR3: CASSEIGQVGAFF; DNA: TGTGCCAGCAGTGAGATTGGGCAGGTCGGAGCTTTCTTT
size: .; D: .; J: TRBJ2-2; V: TRBV11-2; CDR3: CASGGELFF; DNA: TGTGCCAGCGGGGGGGAGCTGTTTTTT
size: .; D: .; J: TRBJ2-7; V: TRBV29-1; CDR3: CSVATNPYEQYF; DNA: TGCAGCGTTGCGACTAACCCCTACGAGCAGTACTTC
size: .; D: TRBD1; J: TRBJ1-6; V: TRBV28; CDR3: CASSGGQGRWNSPLHF; DNA: TGTGCCAGCAGTGGGGGACAGGGACGTTGGAATTCACCCCTCCACTTT
size: .; D: .; J: TRBJ2-7; V: TRBV28; CDR3: CASSMTQGRDEQYF; DNA: TGTGCCAGCAGTATGACGCAGGGTAGGGACGAGCAGTACTTC
size: .; D: TRBD2; J: TRBJ2-7; V: TRBV3-1; CDR3: CASSHRTSWYEQYF; DNA: TGTGCCAGCAGCCATCGGACTAGCTGGTACGAGCAGTACTTC
size: .; D: TRBD2; J: TRBJ2-1; V: TRBV12-3/TRBV12-4; CDR3: CASSHPGTTTYNEQFF; DNA: TGTGCCAGCAGTCATCCCGGGACTACAACCTACAATGAGCAGTTCTTC
size: few; D: .; J: TRBJ1-6; V: TRBV20-1; CDR3: CSARAGVSYNSPLHF; DNA: TGCAGTGCTAGGGCAGGAGTCTCCTATAATTCACCCCTCCACTTT
size: few; D: .; J: TRBJ1-3; V: TRBV13; CDR3: CASSETGSSGNTIYF; DNA: TGTGCCAGCAGCGAGACAGGATCCTCTGGAAACACCATATATTTT
size: few; D: .; J: TRBJ2-7; V: TRBV10-3; CDR3: CAISPSEGTYEQYF; DNA: TGTGCCATCAGTCCCTCGGAGGGTACCTACGAGCAGTACTTC
size: many; D: .; J: TRBJ1-1; V: TRBV7-9; CDR3: CASSYRAGTEAFF; DNA: TGTGCCAGCAGCTACAGGGCCGGGACTGAAGCTTTCTTT
size: .; D: .; J: TRBJ2-7; V: TRBV9; CDR3: CASSVGGRTYEQYF; DNA: TGTGCCAGCAGCGTAGGGGGGCGGACCTACGAGCAGTACTTC
size: .; D: .; J: TRBJ2-7; V: TRBV2; CDR3: CASSGLNEQYF; DNA: TGTGCCAGCAGTGGGTTAAACGAGCAGTACTTC
size: .; D: TRBD2; J: TRBJ2-3; V: TRBV28; CDR3: CASSLDTSGASTDTQYF; DNA: TGTGCCAGCAGTCTCGATACTAGCGGGGCTAGCACAGATACGCAGTATTTT
size: .; D: .; J: TRBJ2-7; V: TRBV5-4; CDR3: CASSLLFGEARSEQYF; DNA: TGTGCCAGCAGCTTGCTATTCGGGGAAGCGAGGTCCGAGCAGTACTTC
size: .; D: TRBD1; J: TRBJ2-7; V: TRBV5-6; CDR3: CASSYRTGSYEQYF; DNA: TGTGCCAGCAGCTACCGGACAGGATCCTACGAGCAGTACTTC
size: few; D: .; J: TRBJ2-3; V: TRBV2; CDR3: CVSSVARTDTQYF; DNA: TGTGTCAGCAGTGTCGCACGCACAGATACGCAGTATTTT
size: few; D: .; J: TRBJ1-1; V: TRBV29-1; CDR3: CSVEEGRPEAFF; DNA: TGCAGCGTTGAAGAAGGGCGCCCTGAAGCTTTCTTT
size: .; D: .; J: TRBJ1-4; V: TRBV28; CDR3: CASSPRSANEKLFF; DNA: TGTGCCAGCAGTCCTAGGTCGGCTAATGAAAAACTGTTTTTT
size: many; D: TRBD1; J: TRBJ1-5; V: TRBV18; CDR3: CASSLGQEHQPQHF; DNA: TGTGCCAGCTCTCTAGGACAGGAACATCAGCCCCAGCATTTT
size: many; D: .; J: TRBJ2-5; V: TRBV20-1; CDR3: CSARRETQYF; DNA: TGCAGTGCTAGACGGGAGACCCAGTACTTC
size: few; D: .; J: TRBJ2-2; V: TRBV5-1; CDR3: CASSSPTNTGELFF; DNA: TGCGCCAGCAGCTCACCAACGAACACCGGGGAGCTGTTTTTT
size: once; D: TRBD2; J: TRBJ2-7; V: TRBV28; CDR3: CASNPLAGFSYEQYF; DNA: TGTGCCAGCAACCCCCTAGCGGGGTTCTCCTACGAGCAGTACTTC
size: few; D: .; J: TRBJ2-2; V: TRBV5-1; CDR3: CASTRGTDTGELFF; DNA: TGCGCCAGCACCCGAGGCACGGACACCGGGGAGCTGTTTTTT
size: few; D: .; J: TRBJ1-5; V: TRBV6-6; CDR3: CASSYGARGNQPQHF; DNA: TGTGCCAGCAGTTACGGGGCCCGAGGAAATCAGCCCCAGCATTTT
size: few; D: TRBD2; J: TRBJ2-5; V: TRBV20-1; CDR3: CSAVPSGRTETQYF; DNA: TGCAGTGCAGTGCCTAGCGGGAGGACGGAGACCCAGTACTTC
size: many; D: .; J: TRBJ2-3; V: TRBV12-3/TRBV12-4; CDR3: CASSTPQMALWQYF; DNA: TGTGCCAGCAGTACCCCCCAAATGGCCCTTTGGCAGTATTTT
size: .; D: .; J: TRBJ1-4; V: TRBV28; CDR3: CASSPPAATNEKLFF; DNA: TGTGCCAGCAGTCCCCCGGCTGCAACTAATGAAAAACTGTTTTTT
size: few; D: TRBD1; J: TRBJ2-6; V: TRBV5-6; CDR3: CASSQGAGGANVLTF; DNA: TGTGCCAGCAGCCAGGGGGCCGGTGGGGCCAACGTCCTGACTTTC
size: .; D: .; J: TRBJ2-7; V: TRBV11-1; CDR3: CASSLDFGGYEQYF; DNA: TGTGCCAGCAGCTTAGACTTCGGGGGCTACGAGCAGTACTTC
size: many; D: .; J: TRBJ2-7; V: TRBV20-1; CDR3: CSAPQPGSRYEQYF; DNA: TGCAGTGCTCCACAGCCAGGTTCCCGTTACGAGCAGTACTTC
size: .; D: .; J: TRBJ2-1; V: TRBV12-3/TRBV12-4; CDR3: CASSLIKTTYNEQFF; DNA: TGTGCCAGCAGTTTAATTAAGACCACCTACAATGAGCAGTTCTTC
size: few; D: .; J: TRBJ2-7; V: TRBV6-2/TRBV6-3; CDR3: CASILSGSEGLYEQYF; DNA: TGTGCCAGCATTCTGTCCGGCTCCGAGGGTCTCTACGAGCAGTACTTC
size: many; D: .; J: TRBJ2-1; V: TRBV10-3; CDR3: CAISEAGFNEQFF; DNA: TGTGCCATCAGTGAGGCAGGGTTTAATGAGCAGTTCTTC
size: .; D: .; J: TRBJ1-3; V: TRBV18; CDR3: CASSPNLGSSGNTIYF; DNA: TGTGCCAGCTCACCAAATTTAGGGAGCTCTGGAAACACCATATATTTT
size: many; D: .; J: TRBJ2-7; V: TRBV4-3; CDR3: CASSQDLSSVVPYEQYF; DNA: TGCGCCAGCAGCCAAGATCTTTCTTCGGTGGTTCCTTACGAGCAGTACTTC
size: .; D: .; J: TRBJ1-3; V: TRBV3-1; CDR3: CASSQVLTGNTIYF; DNA: TGTGCCAGCAGCCAAGTCCTTACAGGAAACACCATATATTTT
size: .; D: .; J: TRBJ1-1; V: TRBV20-1; CDR3: CSARQHNTEAFF; DNA: TGCAGTGCTAGACAGCACAACACTGAAGCTTTCTTT
size: .; D: TRBD2; J: TRBJ2-1; V: TRBV7-2; CDR3: CASSLYFGLAGEQFF; DNA: TGTGCCAGCAGCTTATATTTCGGACTAGCTGGTGAGCAGTTCTTC
size: few; D: .; J: TRBJ1-1; V: TRBV20-1; CDR3: CSARDTGTEAFF; DNA: TGCAGTGCTAGAGATACAGGGACTGAAGCTTTCTTT
size: .; D: .; J: TRBJ2-7; V: TRBV15; CDR3: CATSRGGTSSYEQYF; DNA: TGTGCCACCAGCAGAGGGGGGACAAGCTCCTACGAGCAGTACTTC